This TCR beta chain was retrieved from a study of blood T cell repertoires in COVID-19. Study details: Acute and convalescent COVID-19 specimens originated in the United States, Italy and Spain. From T cells, B-cell-depleted T cells, or PBMCs came the material, which was cDNA or gDNA.

Germline CDR1 and CDR2: SNHLY and FYNNEI. Trimming removed 3 bases from V and 5 bases from J; junction bases left unmatched: 6. The CDR3 has 14 amino acids. Original processing methods: Counts of nucleated cells, estimated from reference gene primer amplification, were obtained. Sequenced by immunoSEQ multiplex PCR; TCRdb stores in-frame clones only, minus some. That table is the source of V, J and clone size, and D and trimming were worked out from the DNA. Of about 120,000 clones detected, 75% to 90% appear once; the ten largest clones hold 1.9%. This clone was counted ten times or more. The chain recombines TRBV2 with TRBJ2-7; 8 bases are shared with TRBD2. The sequencing sample was made of peripheral blood. The TCR was taken from a man aged 65 to 85 with acute or convalescent COVID-19. The CDR3 sequence is CASSDGGGSHEQYF. CDR3 coding DNA: TGTGCCAGCAGTGACGGGGGGGGTAGCCACGAGCAGTACTTC. Complete variable domain (other parts from reference TRBV2 and TRBJ2-7): EPEVTQTPSHQVTQMGQEVILRCVPISNHLYFYWYRQILGQKVEFLVSFYNNEISEKSEIFDDQFSVERPDGSNFTLKIRSTKLEDSAMYFCASSDGGGSHEQYFGPGTRLTVT.